Listed below are T cell receptor beta chains from one sample, sequenced in a study of cytomegalovirus exposure and HLA in healthy donors. Sequencing used immunoSEQ multiplex PCR; TCRdb keeps in-frame clones, though not all of them. The sample contains roughly 100,000 clones, 60% to 80% of which appear only once. Sequencing used PBMCs. Source of these receptors: a woman aged 35 to 49 in good health and CMV-seropositive. The CDR3 runs from the conserved cysteine through the conserved F or W. The D gene is left open where the match is weak. Clone size is not always given. Where it is, it says once, few, many or a class for expanded clones.

size	V	D	J	CDR3	DNA
.	TRBV27	TRBD1	TRBJ2-1	CASERTGVRRLGWEGSYNEQFF	TGTGCCAGTGAAAGGACAGGGGTTAGGCGTTTAGGGTGGGAGGGCAGTTACAATGAGCAGTTCTTC
.	TRBV18	TRBD1	TRBJ2-1	CASSPLRTGNNEQFF	TGTGCCAGCTCGCCTCTCAGGACAGGGAACAATGAGCAGTTCTTC
.	TRBV27	.	TRBJ1-2	CASSLWRDHYGYTF	TGTGCCAGCAGTTTATGGCGGGACCACTATGGCTACACCTTC
.	TRBV27	TRBD1	TRBJ2-7	CASSLFRDRVPYEQYF	TGTGCCAGCAGTTTATTCCGGGACAGGGTACCCTACGAGCAGTACTTC
.	TRBV7-2	.	TRBJ2-7	CASSLGLPRNEQYF	TGTGCCAGCAGCTTAGGGCTGCCCCGTAACGAGCAGTACTTC
.	TRBV5-5	.	TRBJ2-5	CASSLLQETQYF	TGTGCCAGCAGCTTACTACAAGAGACCCAGTACTTC
.	TRBV19	.	TRBJ1-1	CASSRVINTEAFF	TGTGCCAGTAGTCGGGTAATTAACACTGAAGCTTTCTTT
.	TRBV7-9	.	TRBJ1-2	CSSSLSGDSLIRGYTF	TGTTCCAGCAGCCTGTCCGGTGACAGTCTTATCCGTGGCTACACCTTC
.	TRBV2	.	TRBJ1-2	CASRSEPNGYTF	TGTGCCAGCAGAAGCGAGCCCAATGGCTACACCTTC
.	TRBV5-1	TRBD1	TRBJ2-7	CASSLDGQAYEQYF	TGCGCCAGCAGCTTAGATGGACAGGCCTACGAGCAGTACTTC
.	TRBV4-1	.	TRBJ1-2	CASSQERKKIMGNYGYTF	TGCGCCAGCAGCCAGGAGCGGAAAAAGATAATGGGTAACTATGGCTACACCTTC
.	TRBV27	TRBD1	TRBJ1-2	CASKTGASLGDGYTF	TGTGCCAGCAAGACAGGGGCCTCGTTGGGAGATGGCTACACCTTC
.	TRBV4-1	TRBD2	TRBJ2-3	CASSQAPTSGTIYTQYF	TGCGCCAGCAGCCAAGCTCCGACTAGCGGGACGATATATACGCAGTATTTT
.	TRBV27	TRBD2	TRBJ2-7	CASISLAGGAEQYF	TGTGCCAGCATTTCCCTAGCGGGAGGGGCCGAGCAGTACTTC
.	TRBV7-2	.	TRBJ2-3	CASSLAPSLGTQYF	TGTGCCAGCAGCTTAGCGCCTAGCCTTGGTACGCAGTATTTT
.	TRBV7-8	TRBD1	TRBJ2-7	CASSPDRGYEQYF	TGTGCCAGCAGCCCAGACAGGGGCTACGAGCAGTACTTC
.	TRBV28	.	TRBJ1-1	CASSGGTLNTEAFF	TGTGCCAGCAGTGGGGGGACCCTGAACACTGAAGCTTTCTTT
few	TRBV6-1	TRBD2	TRBJ2-1	CASSETPLTSTEQFF	TGTGCCAGCAGTGAAACGCCCTTGACTAGCACTGAGCAGTTCTTC
few	TRBV7-9	.	TRBJ1-1	CSSSLGQAHTEAFF	TGTTCCAGCAGCTTAGGCCAAGCGCACACTGAAGCTTTCTTT
.	TRBV19	.	TRBJ1-4	CASSGMDEKLFF	TGTGCCAGTTCAGGCATGGATGAAAAACTGTTTTTT
.	TRBV5-4	TRBD1	TRBJ1-6	CASSKWDRAKTLHF	TGTGCCAGCAGCAAATGGGACAGAGCGAAAACCCTCCACTTT
.	TRBV5-1	.	TRBJ1-4	CASSSTGATNEKLFF	TGCGCCAGCAGCAGTACAGGTGCAACTAATGAAAAACTGTTTTTT
few	TRBV19	.	TRBJ2-7	CASSSDWSYEQYF	TGTGCCAGTAGTTCGGACTGGTCCTACGAGCAGTACTTC